The clone carrying this T cell receptor beta chain was seen once. Original handling: Amplification with reference gene primers provided the estimates of nucleated cell counts. The data were produced by immunoSEQ multiplex PCR, yet TCRdb's version contains in-frame clones alone and is incomplete. The V and J calls and the clone size are those of that table, but D and trimming were determined from the DNA. The table includes about 400,000 clones, about 88% detected once. This entry comes from a study of blood T cell repertoires in COVID-19. CDR1 is MNHEY and CDR2 is SMNVEV in the germline V gene (reference sequence). The length of the CDR3 is 12 residues. Trimming removed 8 bases at V and 4 bases at J, with 11 bases between. Patients of the Seattle cohort, enrolled during active infection, were followed longitudinally.

The sequence was obtained from an older woman with COVID-19, enrolled during active disease. The source material was peripheral blood. The chain links TRBV27 to TRBJ1-1; D not certain. The CDR3 sequence: CASGGLGTEAFF. CDR3 coding DNA: TGTGCCAGCGGCGGTTTGGGCACTGAAGCTTTCTTT.